This entry lists 24 T cell receptor beta chains sequenced from one sample in a study of OX40 agonist ivuxolimab in advanced cancers. Generated by immunoSEQ multiplex PCR, the TCRdb table keeps only in-frame clones and is missing some. The sample carries tens of thousands of clones, 80% to 90% recorded once. Specimen: CD4+ or CD8+ T cells sorted from blood, collected in a trial of the OX40 agonist ivuxolimab. Receptor source: an adult with an advanced solid tumor such as melanoma, head and neck, liver or kidney cancer.

This clone was observed a handful of times. This chain uses TRBV28 with TRBJ1-5; the D is unclear. The V gene lost 4 bases and the J gene lost 6 bases, with 16 bases spanning the gap. The CDR3 is made up of 15 amino acids. Germline CDR1 is MDHEN and CDR2 is SYDVKM. CDR3 sequence: CASSSHMTPPQPQHF. The CDR3 DNA follows: TGTGCCAGCAGTTCCCATATGACCCCACCTCAGCCCCAGCATTTT.

The genes are TRBV6-1 and TRBJ1-5, with TRBD1 matching over 7 bases. This CDR3 is built from 15 residues. With 0 bases clipped from V and 6 bases from J, the junction kept 5 bases outside the gene matches. The V gene's germline CDR1 is MNHNS and CDR2 SASEGT. The CDR3 loop is CASSEAPRGAQPQHF. In DNA, the CDR3 is TGTGCCAGCAGTGAAGCACCCAGGGGGGCTCAGCCCCAGCATTTT.

The rearrangement uses TRBV29-1 and TRBJ1-2; 8 nucleotides agree with TRBD1. The junction had 6 bases not matched to a gene; V was cut back by 5 bases and J by 4 bases. CDR1 and CDR2 from the germline V gene are SQVTM and ANQGSEA. There are 13 residues in the CDR3. The CDR3 DNA sequence: TGCAGCGTTTCGGGACAGGCGGCCTATGGCTACACCTTC. Residues: CSVSGQAAYGYTF.

Here the CDR3 reads CASSILSSNTEAFF. The CDR3 bases are TGTGCCAGTAGTATATTGTCCTCGAACACTGAAGCTTTCTTT. V is TRBV19 and J is TRBJ1-1; no clear D gene. The CDR3 length is 14 residues. Per the germline V gene, CDR1 is LNHDA and CDR2 is SQIVND (reference sequence). Trimming stripped 2 bases from V and 1 base from J, with 8 bases between.

This chain connects TRBV29-1 to TRBJ2-5; 7 bases map to TRBD1. The V and J ends lost 2 bases and 1 base, in that order; junction bases with no gene match: 1. The CDR3 has 13 amino acids. Germline CDR1 reads SQVTM; CDR2 reads ANQGSEA. The CDR3 loop is CSVESGGQETQYF. In DNA form, the CDR3 reads TGCAGCGTTGAATCAGGGGGCCAAGAGACCCAGTACTTC.

The J gene is TRBJ2-7, the V gene TRBV5-1; possibly TRBD2 for D (5 bases). The V gene lost 8 bases and the J gene lost 1 base, with 13 bases spanning the gap. Germline values: CDR1 SGHRS, CDR2 YFSETQ. The CDR3 totals 13 residues. The CDR3 region is CARAEPTSYEQYF. In nucleotides, the CDR3 is TGCGCCAGAGCGGAACCTACTTCCTACGAGCAGTACTTC.

This sequence joins TRBV7-3 and TRBJ2-5; D gene uncertain. V lost 1 base, J lost 7 bases, and 19 bases lay in between. The germline CDR1 and CDR2 sequences are SGHTA and FQGTGA. The CDR3 extends over 16 amino acids. CDR3 DNA: TGTGCCAGCAGCTTAAGTTGGCAGGCGACCACGCCGACCCAGTACTTC. It yields the protein CASSLSWQATTPTQYF. Supplemented by reference TRBV7-3 and TRBJ2-5, the full variable domain reads GAGVSQTPSNKVTEKGKYVELRCDPISGHTALYWYRQSLGQGPEFLIYFQGTGAADDSGLPNDRFFAVRPEGSVSTLKIQRTERGDSAVYLCASSLSWQATTPTQYFGPGTRLLVL.

This chain connects TRBV2 to TRBJ1-3; D possibly corresponds to TRBD1 (5 bases). Germline CDR1 SNHLY, CDR2 FYNNEI. The CDR3 sequence is 15 residues long. The V gene lost 8 bases and the J gene lost 1 base, with 15 bases spanning the gap. DNA of the CDR3: TGTGCCAGCCTCGGGGGAACCGAATCTGGAAACACCATATATTTT. Its protein is CASLGGTESGNTIYF.

The J gene is TRBJ2-2, the V gene TRBV11-2; 8 bases fit TRBD2. The V segment lost 6 bases and the J segment 6 bases; nucleotides outside the gene matches: 0. Germline V gives CDR1 SGHAT, CDR2 FQNNGV. The CDR3 consists of 12 residues. The CDR3 loop reads CASRLAAGELFF. CDR3 DNA sequence: TGTGCCAGCAGACTAGCGGCCGGGGAGCTGTTTTTT.

This chain joins TRBV9 and TRBJ2-1; no definite D call. The CDR3 loop spans 14 amino acids. The germline CDR1 and CDR2 sequences are SGDLS and YYNGEE. Trimming cost V 0 bases and J 3 bases, with 7 bases left between them. The CDR3, as DNA: TGTGCCAGCAGCGTAGTTTCGGACTACAATGAGCAGTTCTTC. Translating it yields CASSVVSDYNEQFF.

This clone showed up just a few times. The chain links TRBV6-6 to TRBJ1-2; TRBD1 might be the D (5 bases). The V end lost 7 bases, the J end lost 8 bases, and 14 bases lay between the germline ends. The CDR3 covers 12 residues. Germline-derived CDR1 and CDR2 are MNHNY and SVGAGI (reference sequence). CDR3 sequence: CASTWEGTGYTF. The CDR3, as DNA: TGTGCCAGCACGTGGGAGGGGACGGGCTACACCTTC.

The chain links TRBV5-4 to TRBJ2-7; D unresolved. Germline V gene data show CDR1 as SGHNT and CDR2 as YYREEE (reference sequence). Trimming removed 2 bases at V and 3 bases at J, with 9 bases between. CDR3 length equals 13 residues. CDR3 sequence reads: CASSLSGFYEQYF. The CDR3 DNA reads as TGTGCCAGCAGCTTATCCGGGTTCTACGAGCAGTACTTC.

The gene calls are TRBV19 and TRBJ1-5; no clear D gene. Germline CDR1 reads LNHDA; CDR2 reads SQIVND (reference sequence). V was shortened by 7 bases and J by 7 bases, with 23 bases between the two germline ends. The CDR3 length is 16 residues. The CDR3 loop is CASNNSGRTGIQPQHF. The CDR3, as DNA: TGTGCCAGTAACAATTCCGGGAGGACGGGGATCCAGCCCCAGCATTTT.

The chain couples TRBV13 to TRBJ1-2; 7 positions agree with TRBD1. CDR1 and CDR2 from the germline V gene are PRHDT and FYEKMQ (reference sequence). V lost 2 bases, J lost 8 bases, and 17 bases stayed unmatched. The CDR3 totals 17 residues. CDR3 protein: CASSLSRGAGGVKGYTF. The CDR3 DNA reads TGTGCCAGCAGCTTATCACGCGGGGCAGGGGGAGTGAAGGGCTACACCTTC.

This clone was seen only once. This chain connects TRBV29-1 to TRBJ1-5; no clear D gene. Between the trimmed V and J ends, which lost 6 bases and 1 base, there was a span of 10 bases. Germline V gives CDR1 SQVTM, CDR2 ANQGSEA. The CDR3 contains 13 residues. The CDR3 loop is CSVKEYSNQPQHF. The DNA of the CDR3 is TGCAGCGTGAAGGAGTACAGCAATCAGCCCCAGCATTTT.

This sequence joins TRBV12-5 and TRBJ2-1; unclear D gene. This CDR3 is 13 amino acids long. Germline values: CDR1 LGHNT, CDR2 FRNRAP. V was shortened by 4 bases and J by 5 bases, with 9 bases between the two germline ends. The CDR3 sequence: CASGSRAHNEQFF. The DNA for the CDR3 is TGTGCTAGTGGTTCCCGTGCTCACAATGAGCAGTTCTTC.

The chain links TRBV10-3 to TRBJ2-7; weak D call: TRBD2 (6 bases). CDR1 is ENHRY and CDR2 is SYGVKD in the germline V gene. This CDR3 has 15 residues. The V end lost 6 bases, the J end lost 0 bases, and 15 bases lay between the germline ends. The CDR3 is CAIRSDRGSSYEQYF. CDR3 nucleotide sequence: TGTGCCATCAGATCAGACCGGGGGAGCTCCTACGAGCAGTACTTC.

This chain uses TRBV27 with TRBJ1-1, with D tentatively TRBD1 (6 bases). V lost 5 bases, J lost 0 bases, and 16 bases lay in between. Germline lookup yields CDR1 MNHEY and CDR2 SMNVEV (reference sequence). CDR3 length equals 16 residues. CDR3 nucleotides: TGTGCCAGCAGTCTTTCTGGCGGACAGCTGAACACTGAAGCTTTCTTT. Translated, it gives CASSLSGGQLNTEAFF.

The CDR3 sequence: CASSTLSQGRPQHF. Written as DNA, the CDR3 is TGTGCCAGTAGTACCCTTTCACAGGGGAGGCCCCAGCATTTT. The rearrangement links TRBV19 to TRBJ1-5; 7 positions match TRBD1. The V gene's germline CDR1 is LNHDA and CDR2 SQIVND (reference sequence). The CDR3 has 14 amino acids. V lost 4 bases to trimming and J lost 9 bases; unmatched junction nucleotides: 9.

V usage is TRBV9 and J usage is TRBJ1-3; D gene unclear. Trimming removed 4 bases from V and 0 bases from J, with 11 bases in between. Germline V gene data show CDR1 as SGDLS and CDR2 as YYNGEE. The CDR3 is made up of 15 amino acids. The CDR3 region has the DNA TGTGCCAGCAGCTCCGGGATCCTCTCTGGAAACACCATATATTTT. This gives the protein CASSSGILSGNTIYF.

The gene calls are TRBV6-5 and TRBJ2-7, with unresolved D. Trimming stripped 4 bases from V and 3 bases from J, with 10 bases between. In germline, CDR1 is MNHEY, CDR2 SVGAGI. This CDR3 is built from 13 residues. Here the CDR3 DNA reads TGTGCCAGCAGTTTGCGACATCTCTACGAGCAGTACTTC. Translating it yields CASSLRHLYEQYF.

V is TRBV19 and J is TRBJ1-2; D is perhaps TRBD1 (6 bases). Trimming stripped 11 bases from V and 4 bases from J, with 14 bases between. The CDR3 sequence is 12 residues long. Germline CDR1 and CDR2: LNHDA and SQIVND (reference sequence). CDR3 DNA: TGTGCCTCCAGGGACACCCTCTATGGCTACACCTTC. It is translated as CASRDTLYGYTF.

The gene calls are TRBV19 and TRBJ2-2; D possibly corresponds to TRBD1 (6 bases). The V gene's germline CDR1 is LNHDA and CDR2 SQIVND (reference sequence). Trimming removed 5 bases from V and 4 bases from J, with 11 bases in between. The CDR3 sequence is 14 residues long. The CDR3, as DNA: TGTGCCAGTAGTCCTTCCAGGGGCACCGGGGAGCTGTTTTTT. Amino acid sequence: CASSPSRGTGELFF.

The chain has TRBV19 and TRBJ2-5; 12 positions agree with TRBD1. V trimming: 5 bases; J trimming: 4 bases; junction bases outside the gene matches: 8. The CDR3 loop spans 16 amino acids. The germline V gene has CDR1 LNHDA and CDR2 SQIVND (reference sequence). CDR3 in DNA: TGTGCCAGTAGTTTGGGACAGGGGGCGTACGCAGAGACCCAGTACTTC. This translates into CASSLGQGAYAETQYF. Complete variable domain (other parts from reference TRBV19 and TRBJ2-5): DGGITQSPKYLFRKEGQNVTLSCEQNLNHDAMYWYRQDPGQGLRLIYYSQIVNDFQKGDIAEGYSVSREKKESFPLTVTSAQKNPTAFYLCASSLGQGAYAETQYFGPGTRLLVL.